The next 24 T cell receptor beta chains were all read from a single sample in a study of CD8 T cells in ankylosing spondylitis. Whole-study results and caveats: A TCR beta motif of several highly homologous variants seemed to mark ankylosing spondylitis blood.

Via MiXCR, TCRdb re-called the 5' RACE reads, giving one row per CDR3 protein. The sample has more than 650,000 distinct CDR3 sequences; approximately 12% are singletons. No antigens are known for them. Material for sequencing was blood, either unsorted or a sorted T cell fraction (not recorded which). The source is a male donor with ankylosing spondylitis.

This clonotype was counted between two and nine times. The chain recombines TRBV6-1 with TRBJ2-2, with 8 positions matching TRBD2. Germline V gene data show CDR1 as MNHNS and CDR2 as SASEGT. The J segment lost 4 bases and the V segment lost 11 bases, leaving 6 bases of the junction unmatched. This CDR3 is 13 amino acids long. DNA of the CDR3: TGTGCCGGTTGGACTAGCTCCACCGGGGAGCTGTTTTTT. This codes for CAGWTSSTGELFF.

This chain joins TRBV6-5 and TRBJ2-1; the D call may be TRBD1 or TRBD2 (6 bases each). Germline assignment: CDR1 MNHEY and CDR2 SVGAGI. Trimming cost V 4 bases and J 8 bases, with 12 bases left between them. The CDR3 loop spans 13 amino acids. The CDR3, as DNA: TGTGCCAGCAGTTGGGGGGCCGGGGATGAGCAGTTCTTC. Amino acid sequence: CASSWGAGDEQFF.

This CDR3 is CASSGTGYYEQYF. The CDR3, as DNA: TGCGCCAGCAGCGGAACTGGCTACTACGAGCAGTACTTC. The V and J genes are TRBV5-1 and TRBJ2-7; the D is unclear. Germline V lookup: CDR1 SGHRS, CDR2 YFSETQ. The CDR3 runs 13 residues. Trimming took 4 bases from V and 3 from J, leaving 11 bases between them.

DNA for the CDR3: TGCGCCAGCAGACTACAGGGGTCGGGGTTCGAGCAGTACTTC. It codes for CASRLQGSGFEQYF. The gene calls are TRBV5-1 and TRBJ2-7; 7 nucleotides agree with TRBD1. V was clipped by 5 bases and J by 6 bases; unmatched bases: 11. The CDR3 has 14 amino acids. Germline assignment: CDR1 SGHRS and CDR2 YFSETQ.

V usage is TRBV27 and J usage is TRBJ2-5, with D possibly TRBD1 on 5 matching bases. CDR3 length: 14 residues. CDR1 and CDR2 from the germline V gene are MNHEY and SMNVEV (reference sequence). The V end was cut by 3 bases, the J end by 5 bases, with 13 bases between. CDR3 residues: CASSLGQGLETQYF. The CDR3 bases are TGTGCCAGCAGTTTGGGGCAGGGCCTGGAGACCCAGTACTTC.

This clonotype was counted ten times or more. The J gene is TRBJ2-3, the V gene TRBV20-1; D possibly uses TRBD1 or TRBD2 (5 bases each). The V gene lost 2 bases and the J gene lost 0 bases, with 9 bases spanning the gap. This CDR3 spans 14 amino acids. The germline gives CDR1 DFQATT, CDR2 SNEGSKA (reference sequence). The CDR3 DNA follows: TGCAGTGCTAGACCGGGACGGAGCACAGATACGCAGTATTTT. Protein: CSARPGRSTDTQYF.

This clonotype was counted only a few times. This chain joins TRBV7-6 and TRBJ2-1, with 10 bases aligning to TRBD2. Per germline, CDR1 SGHVS and CDR2 FNYEAQ. J gave up 0 bases and V 6 bases, and 2 bases lay outside the gene matches. The CDR3 is made up of 15 amino acids. CDR3: CASRLAGHSYNEQFF. CDR3 bases: TGTGCCAGCAGACTAGCGGGGCACTCCTACAATGAGCAGTTCTTC.

This chain links TRBV11-3 with TRBJ2-5; a weak D match, TRBD2 (5 bases). Between the trimmed V and J ends, which lost 2 bases and 7 bases, there was a span of 11 bases. In germline, CDR1 is SGHNT, CDR2 YENEEA. The CDR3 length is 13 residues. The DNA for the CDR3 is TGTGCCAGCAGCTTAAATCAACGGGGGACCCAGTACTTC. It yields the protein CASSLNQRGTQYF.

The rearrangement joins TRBV20-1 to TRBJ1-5; 7 bases are a match to TRBD1. This CDR3 contains 13 residues. Germline assignment: CDR1 DFQATT and CDR2 SNEGSKA (reference sequence). Unmatched junction bases numbered 7, after V lost 5 bases and J lost 6 bases. The CDR3 DNA reads TGCAGTGCTGTGTCAGGGGGGGCTCAGCCCCAGCATTTT. Translating it yields CSAVSGGAQPQHF.

The chain uses TRBV18 and TRBJ2-5; 10 nucleotides agree with TRBD2. The V segment lost 5 bases and the J segment 0 bases; nucleotides outside the gene matches: 0. Germline CDR1 and CDR2: KGHSH and LQKENI. The CDR3 extends over 14 amino acids. CDR3 DNA sequence: TGTGCCAGCTCAGGACTAGCGGACCAAGAGACCCAGTACTTC. Translation: CASSGLADQETQYF. The whole variable domain, remainder taken from reference TRBV18 and TRBJ2-5, is NAGVMQNPRHLVRRRGQEARLRCSPMKGHSHVYWYRQLPEEGLKFMVYLQKENIIDESGMPKERFSAEFPKEGPSILRIQQVVRGDSAAYFCASSGLADQETQYFGPGTRLLVL.

The sample holds a few counts of this clonotype. The chain joins TRBV7-2 to TRBJ2-7; weak D call: TRBD1 (5 bases). Trimming took off 6 bases at V and 2 bases at J, with 11 bases between the two ends. Germline V gene data show CDR1 as SGHTA and CDR2 as FQGNSA. The CDR3 is made up of 13 amino acids. The CDR3, as DNA: TGTGCCAGCAGTACCCTACAGGCCTACGAGCAGTACTTC. As protein: CASSTLQAYEQYF.

This clonotype was seen more than once but under ten times. The chain is built from TRBV6-1 and TRBJ2-7; TRBD1 matches at 9 bases. Germline V gene lookup returns CDR1 MNHNS and CDR2 SASEGT. The J segment lost 2 bases and the V segment lost 5 bases, leaving 7 bases of the junction unmatched. The length of the CDR3 is 15 residues. The chain's CDR3 is CASSTQDRGTYEQYF. DNA of the CDR3: TGTGCCAGCAGTACCCAGGACAGGGGAACCTACGAGCAGTACTTC.

This clonotype was recorded at least ten times. The J gene is TRBJ1-4, the V gene TRBV7-2; no reliable D call. V was clipped by 1 base and J by 3 bases, with 6 bases between them. Germline CDR1 SGHTA, CDR2 FQGNSA. The CDR3 runs to 14 residues. CDR3 DNA sequence: TGTGCCAGCAGCTTAGGAAGGGCTAATGAAAAACTGTTTTTT. It translates to CASSLGRANEKLFF.

This clonotype was counted a few times. The chain employs TRBV20-1 and TRBJ2-3, with D unclear. The CDR3 loop spans 12 amino acids. Trimming cost V 8 bases and J 2 bases, with 11 bases left between them. CDR1 DFQATT and CDR2 SNEGSKA come from the germline V gene (reference sequence). The CDR3 loop is CSSRLVTDTQYF. The CDR3 bases are TGCAGTTCCCGACTGGTCACAGATACGCAGTATTTT.

This clonotype has at least ten counts. The chain joins TRBV20-1 to TRBJ2-3; 9 positions match TRBD2. The CDR3 runs to 14 residues. V was clipped by 0 bases and J by 4 bases; unmatched bases: 2. From germline, CDR1 is DFQATT and CDR2 SNEGSKA (reference sequence). CDR3 amino acids: CSARDAGGPDTQYF. CDR3 DNA sequence: TGCAGTGCTAGAGACGCGGGGGGGCCAGATACGCAGTATTTT.

This clonotype was seen repeatedly, ten times or more. The V and J genes are TRBV20-1 and TRBJ2-3, with TRBD2 matching over 9 bases. CDR1 and CDR2 (germline): DFQATT, SNEGSKA (reference sequence). Trimming at V came to 2 bases and at J to 6 bases, leaving 6 bases not matched to a gene. This CDR3 comprises 14 residues. CDR3 DNA: TGCAGTGCTAGAAGGCGGGGGGGCTCGGATACGCAGTATTTT. Amino acid sequence: CSARRRGGSDTQYF.

The chain employs TRBV7-3 and TRBJ1-3; 7 positions agree with TRBD1. CDR1 and CDR2 (germline): SGHTA, FQGTGA. The CDR3 loop spans 19 amino acids. Unmatched junction bases numbered 20, after V lost 6 bases and J lost 3 bases. CDR3 DNA sequence: TGTGCCAGCAGAATCCGGACAGGCGGCCTCAACTTTTATGGAAACACCATATATTTT. Protein product: CASRIRTGGLNFYGNTIYF.

J is TRBJ1-5 and V is TRBV30; D is undetermined. V gave up 1 base and J gave up 6 bases, with 13 bases separating them. The germline gives CDR1 GTSNPN, CDR2 SVGIG (reference sequence). The CDR3 is 14 amino acids. The CDR3 region has the DNA TGTGCCTGGAGTGATCGGGCTGATCGTCAGCCCCAGCATTTT. Translating gives CAWSDRADRQPQHF.

There are a few counts of this clonotype. The V and J genes are TRBV7-9 and TRBJ1-5; 7 bases align to TRBD1. V was pared by 1 base and J by 6 bases, with 6 bases of the junction left unmatched. Per the germline V gene, CDR1 is SEHNR and CDR2 is FQNEAQ (reference sequence). CDR3 length: 15 residues. The CDR3 loop is CASSLGTGDGQPQHF. The CDR3, as DNA: TGTGCCAGCAGCTTAGGGACAGGTGACGGTCAGCCCCAGCATTTT.

This clonotype showed up many times. The rearrangement joins TRBV20-1 to TRBJ2-3; the match to TRBD2 covers 9 bases. The germline V gene encodes CDR1 DFQATT and CDR2 SNEGSKA (reference sequence). Trimming at V came to 4 bases and at J to 4 bases, leaving 6 bases not matched to a gene. The CDR3 length is 14 residues. The CDR3: CSAISGGSADTQYF. CDR3 DNA: TGCAGTGCTATTAGCGGGGGTAGCGCAGATACGCAGTATTTT.

This clonotype was counted only a few times. V usage is TRBV11-2 and J usage is TRBJ2-1, with 7 bases matching TRBD2. Germline loops: CDR1 SGHAT, CDR2 FQNNGV. The CDR3 sequence is 18 residues long. V dropped 5 bases and J dropped 0; count of bases not matched to a gene: 13. The CDR3 DNA reads TGTGCCAGCAGCAGCCGTTCTAGCGGTCTATCCTCCTACAATGAGCAGTTCTTC. Translating gives CASSSRSSGLSSYNEQFF.

This clonotype was recorded at least ten times. This chain links TRBV29-1 with TRBJ2-7, with D hard to call. Trimming stripped 6 bases from V and 3 bases from J, with 18 bases between. Germline CDR1 reads SQVTM; CDR2 reads ANQGSEA. CDR3 length equals 14 residues. The CDR3 sequence: CSVTGRLSVYEQYF. CDR3 DNA sequence: TGCAGCGTGACTGGGCGTCTATCCGTCTACGAGCAGTACTTC.

This clonotype was counted a few times. The V and J genes are TRBV20-1 and TRBJ2-1; the match to TRBD2 covers 10 bases. The CDR3 runs to 16 residues. Germline V gene sequence: CDR1 DFQATT, CDR2 SNEGSKA (reference sequence). With V trimmed by 0 bases and J by 5 bases, 7 bases remained unmatched. In nucleotides, the CDR3 is TGCAGTGCTAGAGATCCCCTAGCGGGAGCTAACAATGAGCAGTTCTTC. The encoded protein is CSARDPLAGANNEQFF.

The CDR3 coding sequence is TGTGCCAGCAGCGCACTTAACGGAAAGGGGGCGGACGAGCAGTACTTC. Its translation: CASSALNGKGADEQYF. The chain has TRBV9 and TRBJ2-7, with 7 bases identical to TRBD1. With V trimmed by 3 bases and J by 5 bases, 14 bases remained unmatched. Germline CDR1 reads SGDLS; CDR2 reads YYNGEE. The CDR3 contains 16 residues.